This T cell receptor beta chain was sequenced in a study of OX40 agonist ivuxolimab in advanced cancers. Looking at the study overall: Partial responses were seen in three patients, one with hepatocellular carcinoma and two with cutaneous melanoma.

Germline V lookup: CDR1 MNHEY, CDR2 SVGAGI. The CDR3 consists of 15 residues. The junction had 8 bases not matched to a gene; V was cut back by 6 bases and J by 4 bases. Libraries were prepared by immunoSEQ multiplex PCR; TCRdb keeps only in-frame clonotypes and omits some of them. The sample shows roughly 57,000 clones, roughly 80% of them seen only once. Remarks on this clone: Its antigen is currently unknown.

Study results and caveats: The mean number of expanded clones was higher in CD8+ T cells than in CD4+.

The origin of this receptor is an adult with an advanced solid tumor such as melanoma, head and neck, liver or kidney cancer. Sequencing used CD4+ or CD8+ T cells sorted from blood, obtained in a trial of the OX40 agonist ivuxolimab. This chain connects TRBV6-5 to TRBJ1-2; 10 bases are a match to TRBD1. This chain's CDR3 is CASSPDRGRLYGYTF. In DNA form, the CDR3 reads TGTGCCAGCAGCCCTGACAGGGGGCGCCTCTATGGCTACACCTTC.